This is a list of T cell receptor beta chains from one sample in a study of blood T cell repertoires in COVID-19. The assay was immunoSEQ multiplex PCR, and TCRdb's table has in-frame clones only and misses some. The repertoire includes roughly 190,000 clones, approximately 88% of them detected once, and approximately 3% sits in the top ten. Sequencing was performed on PBMCs or T cells enriched from blood (not recorded which). The receptors were sampled from a young woman who had recovered from COVID-19. CDR3s include the opening cysteine and the closing phenylalanine or tryptophan. D genes are given only for firm matches. Some rows have no size entry. The others give once, few or many, or a class for an expanded clone.

CASSPGTGDYGYTF	TGTGCCAGCAGCCCGGGTACAGGGGACTATGGCTACACCTTC	TRBD1	TRBV11-2	TRBJ1-2	.
CAWSTGGQPQHF	TGTGCCTGGAGTACCGGGGGGCAGCCCCAGCATTTT	.	TRBV30	TRBJ1-5	.
CASSFSRDYNYGYTF	TGTGCCAGCAGTTTCTCCAGGGACTATAACTATGGCTACACCTTC	.	TRBV6-5	TRBJ1-2	.
CASSVRGLGTEAFF	TGTGCCAGCAGTGTAAGGGGGCTGGGCACTGAAGCTTTCTTT	TRBD1	TRBV2	TRBJ1-1	.
CASSGPFGAGSDTQYF	TGTGCCAGCTCGGGACCTTTTGGAGCGGGATCGGATACGCAGTATTTT	TRBD2	TRBV18	TRBJ2-3	.
CASSLQGEAFF	TGTGCCAGCAGCTTGCAGGGTGAAGCTTTCTTT	.	TRBV5-6	TRBJ1-1	many
CASSLAGDNTGELFF	TGCGCCAGCTCTCTAGCGGGGGATAACACCGGGGAGCTGTTTTTT	TRBD2	TRBV10-1	TRBJ2-2	.
CASSLFRGSSQPQHF	TGTGCCAGCAGTTTATTTCGGGGGAGCAGTCAGCCCCAGCATTTT	.	TRBV27	TRBJ1-5	.
CASSRTSGANTGELFF	TGTGCCAGCAGCCGGACTAGCGGCGCGAACACCGGGGAGCTGTTTTTT	TRBD2	TRBV7-2	TRBJ2-2	.
CASSLRLAGYEQYF	TGTGCCAGCAGTTTAAGGCTAGCGGGCTACGAGCAGTACTTC	TRBD2	TRBV27	TRBJ2-7	.
CASSTGETQYF	TGCGCCAGCAGCACGGGGGAAACGCAGTATTTT	.	TRBV10-1	TRBJ2-3	.
CAKGQATPNTEAFF	TGTGCCAAAGGACAGGCAACACCTAACACTGAAGCTTTCTTT	TRBD1	TRBV6-9	TRBJ1-1	.
CASRLSGRPNEQYF	TGTGCCAGCAGACTTAGCGGGAGACCAAACGAGCAGTACTTC	TRBD2	TRBV27	TRBJ2-7	once
CSVLRGQNTGELFF	TGCAGCGTTTTACGGGGACAGAACACCGGGGAGCTGTTTTTT	.	TRBV29-1	TRBJ2-2	once
CASRQNTGGRTEAFF	TGTGCCAGCAGACAGAACACAGGGGGCCGAACTGAAGCTTTCTTT	TRBD1	TRBV2	TRBJ1-1	.
CAWSRGNTGELFF	TGTGCCTGGAGTCGGGGGAACACCGGGGAGCTGTTTTTT	.	TRBV30	TRBJ2-2	.
CASSEGPGQDPYEQYF	TGTGCCAGCAGCGAGGGTCCGGGACAGGACCCCTACGAGCAGTACTTC	TRBD1	TRBV9	TRBJ2-7	.
CSVERQGPTEAFF	TGCAGCGTTGAAAGACAGGGACCCACTGAAGCTTTCTTT	TRBD1	TRBV29-1	TRBJ1-1	.
CASSQDRRIYEQYF	TGTGCCAGCAGCCAAGATCGGAGGATTTACGAGCAGTACTTC	.	TRBV3-1/TRBV3-2	TRBJ2-7	.
CAISGGGAIDTQYF	TGTGCCATTTCGGGGGGAGGGGCCATAGATACGCAGTATTTT	TRBD2	TRBV10-3	TRBJ2-3	once
CASSPWTATEAFF	TGTGCCAGCAGCCCGTGGACAGCCACTGAAGCTTTCTTT	.	TRBV5-4	TRBJ1-1	.
CASSPAGTANTGELFF	TGTGCCAGCAGCCCAGCCGGGACAGCGAACACCGGGGAGCTGTTTTTT	TRBD1	TRBV5-6	TRBJ2-2	.